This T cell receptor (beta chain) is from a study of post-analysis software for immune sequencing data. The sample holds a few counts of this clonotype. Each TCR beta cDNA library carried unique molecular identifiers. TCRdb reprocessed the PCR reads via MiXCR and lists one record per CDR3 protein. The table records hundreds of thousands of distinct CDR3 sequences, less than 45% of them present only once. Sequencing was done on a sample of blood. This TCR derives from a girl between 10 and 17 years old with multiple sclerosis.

Here the CDR3 reads CASSPDRTRTTDTQYF. In DNA form, the CDR3 reads TGTGCCAGCAGCCCCGACAGGACGAGGACCACAGATACGCAGTATTTT. The chain uses TRBV7-2 and TRBJ2-3, with TRBD1 as a possible D gene (6 bases). V lost 5 bases and J 2 bases, leaving 17 bases between the germline ends. CDR1 is SGHTA and CDR2 is FQGNSA in the germline V gene. This CDR3 spans 16 amino acids.